The source of this TCR beta chain is a study of CD8 T cells in Susac syndrome (dated by TCRdb to between 2018 and 2021). In the study overall: Of the Susac syndrome patients who were sequenced, six had clinically active disease and about 8 were in clinical remission. Susac syndrome patients were therapy-naive, on corticosteroids (some also receiving IVIg), or on IVIg alone at blood withdrawal. The study used repertoire sequencing to test whether antigen drove CD8+ T cell activation and differentiation in Susac syndrome. What the research found in general, with its limitations: The TCR sequencing and HLA analysis was acknowledged to have included a relatively small number of individuals. In the CD4+ T cell repertoire of Susac syndrome patients, clonal expansion was not detected.

A word on this clonotype: This clone's antigen is unknown. Base qualities are not at hand, and no much larger clone is one base apart.

RNA was extracted using the RNeasy kit, and about 0.45 to 1 ug of the RNA was reverse transcribed with random hexamers. The immunoSEQ multiplex PCR assay, which covers 54 Vbeta and 13 Jbeta segments, was used to amplify TCR beta CDR3 regions. Bias from PCR amplification was corrected by using a synthetic template baseline for primer optimization and for computational correction. In the original analysis: Reads were annotated to V, D and J genes per IMGT and analyzed with immunoSEQ Analyzer, keeping only productive sequences. Clonality was computed as one minus Shannon entropy normalized by log2 of the number of productive unique sequences. For each patient and control, public and private clones were evaluated within the 100 most prevalent clones. Clones were defined as Susac-specific when absent from the healthy and MS cohorts, from about 970 published viral clones and from other ImmuneACCESS disease sequences. The raw public data were reprocessed by TCRdb itself: fastp quality trimming at Q25, MiXCR clonotype calling, in-frame beta chains only. Each record represents a unique CDR3 protein, reported with the most common genes and DNA among its rows. The V and J calls follow TCRdb's processing rather than the paper's. This sample comprises around 170,000 distinct CDR3 sequences, about 94% of them detected only once. The top ten hold approximately 0.1% of the sample.

High-throughput TCR beta sequencing profiled peripheral blood CD8+ and CD4+ T cells from healthy donors, Susac syndrome patients and multiple sclerosis patients. Susac syndrome patients met recently defined diagnostic criteria for definite or probable disease. CD8+ TEMRA cells were enriched by FACS, while bulk CD8+ and CD4+ T cells were purified by magnetic negative isolation. Blood was drawn into EDTA tubes, processed within 24 hours, and PBMCs were isolated by density gradient centrifugation. PBMCs intended for TCR sequencing were frozen in liquid nitrogen and were later thawed in a 37 degrees C water bath. The sorted or isolated CD4+, CD8+ and CD8+ TEMRA cells reached a purity of at least 90%. The receptor was derived from a human donor with Susac syndrome. The sequencing sample was made of CD4+ T cells from PBMCs.

The CDR3 protein is CASRTGSNYGYTF. In nucleotide form, the sequence is TGTGCCAGCCGGACAGGGTCTAACTATGGCTACACCTTC. The chain employs TRBV5-4 and TRBJ1-2; the junction holds 8 bases that match TRBD1. Relative to germline, V is missing 7 bases and J is missing 0 bases, with 2 bases of the junction outside any gene match. Including cysteine and phenylalanine, the CDR3 has 13 amino acids. The sequence is cut down to CDR3 DNA, 39 bases in frame from base 1. Per the germline V gene (reference sequence), SGHNT is the CDR1 and YYREEE is the CDR2.